Detailed here is one T cell receptor (beta chain). Deletions cut 0 bases from V and 5 bases from J, with 16 bases between. This CDR3 has 17 residues. CDR1 is MGHRA and CDR2 is YSYEKL in the germline V gene. PCR involved 60 Vbeta and 13 Jbeta primers. Data came from immunoSEQ multiplex PCR; TCRdb stores just in-frame clones and leaves some out. The sample includes fewer than 150,000 clones, 75% to 80% of them seen just once. These data originate in a study of cytomegalovirus exposure and HLA in healthy donors. The sequenced material came from PBMCs. The TCR sequence derives from a woman in her fifties or sixties in good health and CMV-seronegative. V gene TRBV4-1 combines with J gene TRBJ2-2, with a tentative D call TRBD2 (7 bases). The CDR3 sequence: CASSQEGGGGGTGELFF. CDR3 sequence (DNA): TGCGCCAGCAGCCAAGAGGGGGGCGGGGGAGGAACCGGGGAGCTGTTTTTT.